This T cell receptor (beta chain) comes out of a study of blood T cell repertoires in COVID-19. This table comes from immunoSEQ multiplex PCR, and its TCRdb copy is limited to in-frame clones, with some not included. The sample holds 160,000 or so clones; over 85% are singletons and the top ten take just under 2%. This CDR3 has 15 amino acids. V was trimmed by 1 base and J by 4 bases, leaving 11 bases between them. The germline V gene has CDR1 SGHTA and CDR2 FQGNSA. The clonotype originates from a woman aged 55-69 years with COVID-19, enrolled during active disease. The sequenced material came from peripheral blood. This rearrangement joins TRBV7-2 to TRBJ2-1, with D perhaps TRBD2 (5 bases). CDR3 region: CASSLGGYLYNEQFF. The CDR3, as DNA: TGTGCCAGCAGCTTAGGCGGGTACCTATACAATGAGCAGTTCTTC.